The T cell receptor (beta chain) under discussion was sequenced for a study of cytomegalovirus exposure and HLA in healthy donors. Healthy bone marrow donors made up the cohort. Each donor was nominally healthy when sampled (though unrecorded immune exposures were likely). Germline trimming cut 3 bases from V and 6 bases from J; bases unmatched to any gene: 5. The CDR3 runs to 15 residues. CDR1 and CDR2 from the germline V gene are SGDLS and YYNGEE. PCR employed 60 Vbeta and 13 Jbeta primers. In the original processing: The count from a later analysis was 79 million or so unique TCR beta chains, about 10 million of them shared. Repertoires were generated with immunoSEQ multiplex PCR, while TCRdb's copy carries only in-frame clones and drops some. That table supplies the V and J calls and clone size; D and trimming were determined from the DNA. The data hold 130,000 or so clones, with over 65% observed a single time.

The sequencing sample was made of PBMCs. This clonotype originated in a man aged 40-49 years in good health and CMV-seronegative. The chain uses TRBV9 and TRBJ2-1, with TRBD2 matching 11 bases. The chain's CDR3 is CASSATSGSGNEQFF. The CDR3 DNA reads TGTGCCAGCAGCGCAACTAGCGGGAGTGGCAATGAGCAGTTCTTC. The entire variable domain, with the rest obtained from reference TRBV9 and TRBJ2-1, is as follows: DSGVTQTPKHLITATGQRVTLRCSPRSGDLSVYWYQQSLDQGLQFLIQYYNGEERAKGNILERFSAQQFPDLHSELNLSSLELGDSALYFCASSATSGSGNEQFFGPGTRLTVL.